This T cell receptor (beta chain) emerged from a study of CD8 T cells in Susac syndrome. Study as a whole: Active disease was present in about six of the sequenced Susac syndrome patients, and remission in about eight. Study-wide findings and caveats: Acknowledgment was made by the study that its TCR sequencing and HLA analysis involved a relatively small number of individuals.

The CDR3 contains 15 residues. Per the germline V gene, CDR1 is DFQATT and CDR2 is SNEGSKA (reference sequence). Fulfillment of recently defined diagnostic criteria for definite or probable disease was shown by the patients with Susac syndrome. The authors reverse transcribed roughly 0.5 to 1 ug RNA with random hexamers. One entry per CDR3 protein, called by TCRdb with MiXCR from the immunoSEQ multiplex PCR reads. This repertoire shows roughly 250,000 distinct CDR3 sequences, 90% to 96% found once; its top ten account for approximately 0.094%. As for this clonotype: Its specificity is unknown.

The source of this sequence is a human donor with Susac syndrome. The source material was CD4+ T cells from PBMCs. The chain employs TRBV20-1 and TRBJ2-7; D might be TRBD2 (5 bases). Here the CDR3 reads CSGLRPGRGDYEQYF. For the CDR3, the DNA is TGCAGCGGACTCCGTCCCGGACGCGGAGACTACGAGCAGTACTTC.